These T cell receptor beta chains were read from a single sample in a study of metastatic and nonmetastatic thyroid tumors. TCRdb re-processed the PCR reads through MiXCR. The repertoire has over 11,000 clones, about 25% of them found once; the top ten carry approximately 8%. The source material was blood. All receptors derive from a female donor with papillary thyroid cancer or a benign thyroid nodule (not recorded which). Some clones in this sample may be carry-over from other donors' samples. Each CDR3 is given with its conserved first and last residue. A D gene is named only where the DNA matches it firmly. Clone size is stated in some rows and not others, as once, few, many or a class when expanded.

11	NA	TRBV3-1	TRBJ2-7	NA	TGTGCCAGCAGCCAAGTTCACGAGCAGTACTTC	CASSQVHEQYF
15	many	TRBV5-6	TRBJ2-7	NA	TGTGCCAGCAGCTTGCTTTTGGTGAACTCCTACGAGCAGTACTTC	CASSLLLVNSYEQYF
17	NA	TRBV28	TRBJ1-1	NA	TGTGCCAGCAGTTTGATTCCGGGTAGTCGGGGGAACACTGAAGCTTTCTTT	CASSLIPGSRGNTEAFF
14	NA	TRBV7-9	TRBJ2-7	NA	TGTGCCAGCAGCTTAGAGAGGGTATCCTACGAGCAGTACTTC	CASSLERVSYEQYF
14	NA	TRBV6-6	TRBJ2-7	NA	TGTGCCAGCAGTTACCCCCTAACGACCCTCGAGCAGTACTTC	CASSYPLTTLEQYF
14	medium-sized	TRBV5-1	TRBJ2-7	NA	TGCGCCAGCAGCCCTAGACCGGCGGACTACGAGCAGTACTTC	CASSPRPADYEQYF
18	many	TRBV11-1	TRBJ1-5	NA	TGTGCCAGCAGCTTAGCGGGGGAAGGAAGGGTTAGCAATCAGCCCCAGCATTTT	CASSLAGEGRVSNQPQHF
13	NA	TRBV5-4	TRBJ1-1	NA	TGTGCCAGCAGCATGACAGGGAACACTGAAGCTTTCTTT	CASSMTGNTEAFF
19	many	TRBV14	TRBJ2-1	TRBD2	TGTGCCAGCAGCCAAGATTATGTGACTAGCGGGAGAGGGTACAATGAGCAGTTCTTC	CASSQDYVTSGRGYNEQFF
12	many	TRBV20-1	TRBJ1-1	NA	TGCAGTGCAGACGGACCCAGGGCTGAAGCTTTCTTT	CSADGPRAEAFF
14	medium-sized	TRBV10-1	TRBJ2-2	TRBD1	TGCGCCAGCTCGGAGACAGGGCTAACCGGGGAGCTGTTTTTT	CASSETGLTGELFF
15	many	TRBV7-9	TRBJ2-7	NA	TGTGCCAGCAGTGGGACGGGGGATTCAACCTACGAGCAGTACTTC	CASSGTGDSTYEQYF
18	medium-sized	TRBV28	TRBJ1-2	TRBD1	TGTGCCAGCAGTTTATTAGGACCCGATCGGACAGGGGGTAATGGCTACACCTTC	CASSLLGPDRTGGNGYTF
14	many	TRBV7-9	TRBJ1-3	NA	TGTGCCAGCAGCTTAGGGAGGGCTGGAAACACCATATATTTT	CASSLGRAGNTIYF
17	medium-sized	TRBV6-1	TRBJ1-1	NA	TGTGCCAGCAGTGAAAGATCTCCTGGACGCCTTAACACTGAAGCTTTCTTT	CASSERSPGRLNTEAFF
15	NA	TRBV4-2	TRBJ2-7	TRBD2	TGTGCCAGCAGCCCGACTAGCGGGAGCTCCTACGAGCAGTACTTC	CASSPTSGSSYEQYF
15	NA	TRBV28	TRBJ2-5	NA	TGTGCCAGCAGTAACTGGTGGGGGGTCGAAGAGACCCAGTACTTC	CASSNWWGVEETQYF
16	NA	TRBV9	TRBJ2-3	TRBD2	TGTGCCAGCAGCGTAGTGGGAGCGGGGAGCACAGATACGCAGTATTTT	CASSVVGAGSTDTQYF
15	NA	TRBV7-9	TRBJ2-7	TRBD1	TGTGCCAGCAGCTTAGATTCCAGGGGGCTCTACGAGCAGTACTTC	CASSLDSRGLYEQYF
14	NA	TRBV20-1	TRBJ1-1	TRBD1	TGCAGTGCGTATCCGGGACAGGGGAACACTGAAGCTTTCTTT	CSAYPGQGNTEAFF
13	many	TRBV28	TRBJ1-4	NA	TGTGCCAGCAGGGGTGGGGGTTACGAAAAACTGTTTTTT	CASRGGGYEKLFF
16	medium-sized	TRBV5-1	TRBJ2-7	NA	TGCGCCAGCAGCTACGCGGGGCTAACAGGGTTGGACGAGCAGTACTTC	CASSYAGLTGLDEQYF
16	few	TRBV20-1	TRBJ2-2	NA	TGCAGTGCTAGAGTCACCCTACAGGGGGGGATAGGGGAGCTGTTTTTT	CSARVTLQGGIGELFF
18	medium-sized	TRBV6-6	TRBJ1-5	NA	TGTGCCAGCAGTTACCCCCGGGCGGCCCTGTATAGCAATCAGCCCCAGCATTTT	CASSYPRAALYSNQPQHF
14	NA	TRBV5-1	TRBJ2-7	NA	TGCGCCAGCAGCCTGGATACAGCGTTTAAAGAGCAGTACTTC	CASSLDTAFKEQYF
15	NA	TRBV11-2	TRBJ2-7	TRBD2	TGTGCCAGCAGCTTAGTGGGACTAGCGGAAAGCGAGCAGTACTTC	CASSLVGLAESEQYF
14	NA	TRBV18	TRBJ2-7	TRBD1	TGTGCCAGCTCACCACCGAACAGGGGACCCGAGCAGTACTTC	CASSPPNRGPEQYF
15	NA	TRBV28	TRBJ1-2	NA	TGTGCCAGCAGTTTACCCAGGGGACTTAACTATGGCTACACCTTC	CASSLPRGLNYGYTF
14	many	TRBV3-1	TRBJ2-7	TRBD1	TGTGCCAGCACCCGGGGACAGGGGAACTACGAGCAGTACTTC	CASTRGQGNYEQYF
13	medium-sized	TRBV10-3	TRBJ2-7	NA	TGTGCCATCAGGGAGGACAGCACCCACGAGCAGTACTTC	CAIREDSTHEQYF
12	many	TRBV25-1	TRBJ1-3	NA	TGTGCTAACCGCCGGGCAGGAAACACCATATATTTT	CANRRAGNTIYF
14	many	TRBV6-1	TRBJ1-4	NA	TGTGCCAGCAGTGAAGCGCGGTGGGGTGAAAAACTGTTTTTT	CASSEARWGEKLFF
14	many	TRBV28	TRBJ2-2	NA	TGTGCCAGCACCGTTTTAGGGCGCACCGGGGAGCTGTTTTTT	CASTVLGRTGELFF
15	many	TRBV5-4	TRBJ2-7	TRBD1	TGTGCCAGCAGCTGGGGACAGGGCCCTGCCTACGAGCAGTACTTC	CASSWGQGPAYEQYF
12	few	TRBV10-3	TRBJ2-7	NA	TGTGCCATCAGTGGAGAATCCTACGAGAAGTACTTC	CAISGESYEKYF
16	NA	TRBV11-1	TRBJ2-7	TRBD1	TGTGCCAGCAGCTTAGAGGGGACAGGGGCTACGTGGGAGCAGTACTTC	CASSLEGTGATWEQYF
15	medium-sized	TRBV11-1	TRBJ1-6	NA	TGTGCCAGCAGCTTAACTGGGTCGGACAATTCACCCCTCCACTTT	CASSLTGSDNSPLHF
16	NA	TRBV19	TRBJ2-2	NA	TGTGCCAGTAGTGGACGGGACACGGTATCAAGCGGGGAGCTGTTTTTT	CASSGRDTVSSGELFF
15	many	TRBV19	TRBJ2-1	NA	TGTGCCAGTAGCCTCGCGCAAACGATTTACAATGAGCAGTTCTTC	CASSLAQTIYNEQFF
12	NA	TRBV12-3/TRBV12-4	TRBJ2-2	NA	TGTGCCAGTAGCCAAGACACCAGGGAGCTGTTTTTT	CASSQDTRELFF
15	NA	TRBV14	TRBJ2-2	NA	TGTGCCAGCAGCCAAGCTACCACTTACACCGGGGAGCTGTTTTTT	CASSQATTYTGELFF
14	many	TRBV11-2	TRBJ2-7	NA	TGTGCCAGCAGCTTGCCGGGCCGGCCCTACGAGCAGTACTTC	CASSLPGRPYEQYF
14	medium-sized	TRBV6-2/TRBV6-3	TRBJ2-1	TRBD2	TGTGCCAGCAGTTACTCGACTAGCGAGAATGAGCAGTTCTTC	CASSYSTSENEQFF
15	few	TRBV6-5	TRBJ2-7	TRBD1	TGTGCCAGCAGTTACTCAGGACAGGGACCCTACGAGCAGTACTTC	CASSYSGQGPYEQYF
14	NA	TRBV6-1	TRBJ2-7	NA	TGTGCCAGCAGGGGAGACACGGGCTCCTACGAGCAGTACTTC	CASRGDTGSYEQYF
13	NA	TRBV6-2/TRBV6-3	TRBJ2-7	NA	TGTGCCAGCAGTGTGCTTTGGGACCGCGAGCAGTACTTC	CASSVLWDREQYF
15	medium-sized	TRBV2	TRBJ2-7	TRBD1	TGTGCCAGCAGTGAATCTCAGGGGGAAACCTACGAGCAGTACTTC	CASSESQGETYEQYF